This T cell receptor (beta chain) comes out of a study of blood T cell repertoires in COVID-19. Study-wide background: COVID-19 samples, acute and convalescent, were from the United States, Italy and Spain. From T cells, B-cell-depleted T cells, or PBMCs came the material, which was cDNA or gDNA.

Authors' methods: Amplification of reference gene primers was used by the study to estimate nucleated cell counts. Clones were read by immunoSEQ multiplex PCR, and TCRdb kept only the in-frame ones, dropping some. Clone size and the V and J calls come from that table; the DNA yielded D and trimming. The table shows 90,000 to 130,000 clones, with approximately 81% occurring only once. Germline-derived CDR1 and CDR2 are LNHDA and SQIVND (reference sequence). This CDR3 comprises 13 residues. With 7 bases clipped from V and 7 bases from J, the junction kept 9 bases outside the gene matches. The source of this sequence is a middle-aged man with acute or convalescent COVID-19. The sequenced material came from peripheral blood. The chain carries TRBV19 and TRBJ1-2; 7 bases are a match to TRBD1. The DNA of the CDR3 is TGTGCCAGTACCTCGACAGGGACGGGTGGCTACACCTTC. This sequence encodes CASTSTGTGGYTF.